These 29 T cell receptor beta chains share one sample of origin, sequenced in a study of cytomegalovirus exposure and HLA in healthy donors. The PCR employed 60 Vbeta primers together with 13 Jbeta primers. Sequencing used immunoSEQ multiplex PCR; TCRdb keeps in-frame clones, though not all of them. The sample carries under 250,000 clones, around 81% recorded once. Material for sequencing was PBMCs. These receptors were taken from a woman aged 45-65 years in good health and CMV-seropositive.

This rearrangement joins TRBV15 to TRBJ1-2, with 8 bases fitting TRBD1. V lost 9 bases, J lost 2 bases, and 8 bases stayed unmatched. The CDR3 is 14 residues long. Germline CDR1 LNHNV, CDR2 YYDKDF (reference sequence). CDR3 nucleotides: TGTGCCACTCACAGCGACAGGGGAAACTATGGCTACACCTTC. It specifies CATHSDRGNYGYTF.

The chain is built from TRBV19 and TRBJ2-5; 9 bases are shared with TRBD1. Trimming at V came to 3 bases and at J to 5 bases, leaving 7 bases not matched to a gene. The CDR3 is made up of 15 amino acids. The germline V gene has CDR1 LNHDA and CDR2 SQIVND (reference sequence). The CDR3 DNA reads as TGTGCCAGTAGTATTGGGGTGACAGGGGGGGAGACCCAGTACTTC. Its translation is CASSIGVTGGETQYF.

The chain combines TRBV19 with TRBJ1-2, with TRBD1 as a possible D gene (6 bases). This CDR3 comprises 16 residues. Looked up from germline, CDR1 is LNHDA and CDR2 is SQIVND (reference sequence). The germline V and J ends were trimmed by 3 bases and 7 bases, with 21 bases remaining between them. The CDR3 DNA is TGTGCCAGTAGTATTGGCCGACGGACAGTAACTAGTGGCTACACCTTC. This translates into CASSIGRRTVTSGYTF.

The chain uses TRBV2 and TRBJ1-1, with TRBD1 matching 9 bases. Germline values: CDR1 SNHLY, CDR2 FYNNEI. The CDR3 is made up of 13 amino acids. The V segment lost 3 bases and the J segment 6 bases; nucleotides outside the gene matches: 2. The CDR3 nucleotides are TGTGCCAGCAGTGACGGGACAGGGCCTGAAGCTTTCTTT. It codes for CASSDGTGPEAFF.

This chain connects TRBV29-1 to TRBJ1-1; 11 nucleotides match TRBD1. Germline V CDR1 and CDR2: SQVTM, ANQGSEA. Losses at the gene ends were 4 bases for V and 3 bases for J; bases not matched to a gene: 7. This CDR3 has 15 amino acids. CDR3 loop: CSVGRTGGADTEAFF. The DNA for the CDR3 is TGCAGCGTTGGCAGGACAGGGGGCGCAGACACTGAAGCTTTCTTT.

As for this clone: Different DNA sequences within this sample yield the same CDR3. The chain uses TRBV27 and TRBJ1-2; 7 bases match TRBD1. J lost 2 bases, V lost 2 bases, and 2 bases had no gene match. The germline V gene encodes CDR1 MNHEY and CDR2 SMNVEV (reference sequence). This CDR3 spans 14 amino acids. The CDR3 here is CASSLTGANYGYTF. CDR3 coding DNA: TGTGCCAGCAGTTTAACAGGGGCCAACTATGGCTACACCTTC.

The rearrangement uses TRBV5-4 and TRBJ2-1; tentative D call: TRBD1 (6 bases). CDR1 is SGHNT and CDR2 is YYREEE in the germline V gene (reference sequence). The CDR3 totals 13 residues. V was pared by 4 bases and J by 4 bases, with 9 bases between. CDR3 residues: CASSQQGYNEQFF. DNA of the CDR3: TGTGCCAGCAGCCAACAGGGATACAATGAGCAGTTCTTC.

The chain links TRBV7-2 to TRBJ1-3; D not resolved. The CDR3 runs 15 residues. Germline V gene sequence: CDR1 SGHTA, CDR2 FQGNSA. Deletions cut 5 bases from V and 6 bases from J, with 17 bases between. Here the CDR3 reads CASSDRVWRANTIYF. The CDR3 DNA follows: TGTGCCAGCAGCGATAGGGTCTGGAGGGCAAACACCATATATTTT.

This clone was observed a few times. The CDR3 region is CASTVPGQGNEKLFF. The CDR3 nucleotides read TGTGCCAGCACCGTTCCGGGACAGGGGAATGAAAAACTGTTTTTT. This rearrangement joins TRBV2 to TRBJ1-4; TRBD1 matches 10 bases. The trim removed 7 bases at V and 5 bases at J, leaving 7 bases unmatched. The V gene's germline CDR1 is SNHLY and CDR2 FYNNEI. The length of the CDR3 is 15 residues. Full variable domain (outside the CDR3, taken from reference TRBV2 and TRBJ1-4): EPEVTQTPSHQVTQMGQEVILRCVPISNHLYFYWYRQILGQKVEFLVSFYNNEISEKSEIFDDQFSVERPDGSNFTLKIRSTKLEDSAMYFCASTVPGQGNEKLFFGSGTQLSVL.

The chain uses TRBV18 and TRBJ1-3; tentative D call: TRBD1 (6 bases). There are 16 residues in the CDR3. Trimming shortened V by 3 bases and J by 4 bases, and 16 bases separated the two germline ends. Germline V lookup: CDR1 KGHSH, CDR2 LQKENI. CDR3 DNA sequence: TGTGCCAGCTCACCCCCGCAGGGGCCGGCCGGAAACACCATATATTTT. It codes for CASSPPQGPAGNTIYF.

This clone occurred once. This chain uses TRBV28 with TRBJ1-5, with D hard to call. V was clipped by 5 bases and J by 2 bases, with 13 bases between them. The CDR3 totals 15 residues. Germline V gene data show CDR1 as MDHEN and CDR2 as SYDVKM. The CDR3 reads CASSPAGRGNQPQHF. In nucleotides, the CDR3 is TGTGCCAGCAGTCCTGCGGGCCGGGGCAATCAGCCCCAGCATTTT.

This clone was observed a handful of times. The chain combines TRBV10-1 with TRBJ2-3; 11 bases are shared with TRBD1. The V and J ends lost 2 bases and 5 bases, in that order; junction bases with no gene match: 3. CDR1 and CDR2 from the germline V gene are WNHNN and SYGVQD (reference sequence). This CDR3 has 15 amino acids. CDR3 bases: TGCGCCAGCAGTGAGCCGGGACAGGGGGTAGATACGCAGTATTTT. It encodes CASSEPGQGVDTQYF.

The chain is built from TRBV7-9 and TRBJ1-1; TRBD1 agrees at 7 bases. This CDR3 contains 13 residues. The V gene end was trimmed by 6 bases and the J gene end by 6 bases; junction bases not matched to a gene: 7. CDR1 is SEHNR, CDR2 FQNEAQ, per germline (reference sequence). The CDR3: CASSYTGAPEAFF. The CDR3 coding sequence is TGTGCCAGCAGTTACACAGGGGCCCCTGAAGCTTTCTTT. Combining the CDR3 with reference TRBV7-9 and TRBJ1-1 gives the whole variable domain DTGVSQNPRHKITKRGQNVTFRCDPISEHNRLYWYRQTLGQGPEFLTYFQNEAQLEKSRLLSDRFSAERPKGSFSTLEIQRTEQGDSAMYLCASSYTGAPEAFFGQGTRLTVV.

The CDR3 reads CASTTDRLYGYTF. The CDR3 DNA reads TGTGCCAGCACCACGGACAGACTTTATGGCTACACCTTC. The chain has TRBV6-1 and TRBJ1-2, with D tentatively TRBD1 (6 bases). The V end lost 7 bases, the J end lost 5 bases, and 14 bases lay between the germline ends. This CDR3 is 13 amino acids long. Germline-derived CDR1 and CDR2 are MNHNS and SASEGT.

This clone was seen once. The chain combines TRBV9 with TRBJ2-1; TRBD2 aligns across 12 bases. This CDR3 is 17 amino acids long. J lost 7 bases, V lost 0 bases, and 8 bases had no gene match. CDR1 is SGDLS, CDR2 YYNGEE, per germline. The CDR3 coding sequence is TGTGCCAGCAGCGTAGGCCTCCTAGCGGGGGGGGGTAATGAGCAGTTCTTC. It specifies CASSVGLLAGGGNEQFF.

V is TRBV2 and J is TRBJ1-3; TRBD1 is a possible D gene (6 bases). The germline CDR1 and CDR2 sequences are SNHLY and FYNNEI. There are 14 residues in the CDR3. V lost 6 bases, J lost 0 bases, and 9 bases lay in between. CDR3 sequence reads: CASRDRSSGNTIYF. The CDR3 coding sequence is TGTGCCAGCAGAGACAGGAGCTCTGGAAACACCATATATTTT.

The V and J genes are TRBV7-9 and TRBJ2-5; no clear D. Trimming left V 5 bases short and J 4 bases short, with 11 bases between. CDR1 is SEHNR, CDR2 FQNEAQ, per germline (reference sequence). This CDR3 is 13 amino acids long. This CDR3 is CASSLTARETQYF. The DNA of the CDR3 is TGTGCCAGCAGCCTGACTGCCCGAGAGACCCAGTACTTC.

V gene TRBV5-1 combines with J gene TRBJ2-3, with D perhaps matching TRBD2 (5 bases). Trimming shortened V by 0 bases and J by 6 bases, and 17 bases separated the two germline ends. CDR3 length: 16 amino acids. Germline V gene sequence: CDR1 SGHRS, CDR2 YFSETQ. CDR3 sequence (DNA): TGCGCCAGCAGCTTGGTAAGGGAGCGACTCGGGGATACGCAGTATTTT. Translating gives CASSLVRERLGDTQYF.

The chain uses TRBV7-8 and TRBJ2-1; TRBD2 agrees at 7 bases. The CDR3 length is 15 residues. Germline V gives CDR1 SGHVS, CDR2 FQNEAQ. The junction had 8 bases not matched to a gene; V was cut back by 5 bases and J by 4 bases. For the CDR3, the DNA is TGTGCCAGCAGCCGAACGGATAGCGGGTACAATGAGCAGTTCTTC. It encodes CASSRTDSGYNEQFF.

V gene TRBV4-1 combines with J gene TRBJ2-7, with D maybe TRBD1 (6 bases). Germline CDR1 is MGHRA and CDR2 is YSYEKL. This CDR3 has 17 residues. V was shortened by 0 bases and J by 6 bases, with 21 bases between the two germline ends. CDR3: CASSQELYVSRGSEQYF. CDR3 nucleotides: TGCGCCAGCAGCCAAGAGCTCTACGTGAGCAGGGGCAGCGAGCAGTACTTC.

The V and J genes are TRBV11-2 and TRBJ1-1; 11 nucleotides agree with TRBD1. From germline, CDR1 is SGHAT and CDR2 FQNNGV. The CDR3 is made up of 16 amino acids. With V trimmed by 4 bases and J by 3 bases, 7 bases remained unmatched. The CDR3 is CASSYHPGQGDTEAFF. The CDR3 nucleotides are TGTGCCAGCAGCTACCACCCGGGACAGGGGGACACTGAAGCTTTCTTT. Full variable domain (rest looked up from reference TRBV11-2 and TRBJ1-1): EAGVAQSPRYKIIEKRQSVAFWCNPISGHATLYWYQQILGQGPKLLIQFQNNGVVDDSQLPKDRFSAERLKGVDSTLKIQPAKLEDSAVYLCASSYHPGQGDTEAFFGQGTRLTVV.

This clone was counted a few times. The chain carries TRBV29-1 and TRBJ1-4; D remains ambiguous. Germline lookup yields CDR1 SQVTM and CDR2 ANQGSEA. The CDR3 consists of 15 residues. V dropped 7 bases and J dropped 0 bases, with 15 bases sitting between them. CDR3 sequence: CSASEADSTNEKLFF. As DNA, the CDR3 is TGCAGCGCCTCGGAGGCGGACTCAACTAATGAAAAACTGTTTTTT.

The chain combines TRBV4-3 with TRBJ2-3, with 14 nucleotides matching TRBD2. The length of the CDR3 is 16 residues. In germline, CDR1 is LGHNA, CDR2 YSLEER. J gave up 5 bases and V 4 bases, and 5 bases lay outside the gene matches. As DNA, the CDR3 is TGCGCCAGCAGCCCGACTAGCGGGGGGGCCGAAGATACGCAGTATTTT. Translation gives CASSPTSGGAEDTQYF.

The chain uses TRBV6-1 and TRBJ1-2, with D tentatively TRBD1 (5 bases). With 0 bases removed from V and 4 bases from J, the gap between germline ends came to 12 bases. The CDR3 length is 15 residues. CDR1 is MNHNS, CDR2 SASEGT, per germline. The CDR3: CASSEATAVGYGYTF. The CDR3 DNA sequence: TGTGCCAGCAGTGAAGCGACAGCTGTAGGCTATGGCTACACCTTC.

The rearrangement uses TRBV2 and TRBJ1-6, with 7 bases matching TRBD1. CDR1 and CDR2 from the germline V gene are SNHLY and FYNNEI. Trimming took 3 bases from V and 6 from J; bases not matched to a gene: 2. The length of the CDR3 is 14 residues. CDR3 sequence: CASSEDRSNSPLHF. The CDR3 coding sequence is TGTGCCAGCAGTGAGGACAGGAGTAATTCACCCCTCCACTTT.

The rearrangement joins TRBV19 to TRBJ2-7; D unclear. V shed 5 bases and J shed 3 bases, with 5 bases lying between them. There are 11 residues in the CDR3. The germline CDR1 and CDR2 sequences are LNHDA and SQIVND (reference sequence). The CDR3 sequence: CASSFGYEQYF. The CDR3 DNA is TGTGCCAGTAGTTTCGGCTACGAGCAGTACTTC. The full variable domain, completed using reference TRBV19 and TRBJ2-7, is DGGITQSPKYLFRKEGQNVTLSCEQNLNHDAMYWYRQDPGQGLRLIYYSQIVNDFQKGDIAEGYSVSREKKESFPLTVTSAQKNPTAFYLCASSFGYEQYFGPGTRLTVT.

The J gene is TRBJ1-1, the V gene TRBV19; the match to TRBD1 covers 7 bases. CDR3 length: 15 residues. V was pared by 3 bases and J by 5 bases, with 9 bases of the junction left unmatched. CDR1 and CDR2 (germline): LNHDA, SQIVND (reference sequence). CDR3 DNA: TGTGCCAGTAGTATCGGGGCAGGGGGGAATACTGAAGCTTTCTTT. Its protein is CASSIGAGGNTEAFF. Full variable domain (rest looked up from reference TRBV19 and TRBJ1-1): DGGITQSPKYLFRKEGQNVTLSCEQNLNHDAMYWYRQDPGQGLRLIYYSQIVNDFQKGDIAEGYSVSREKKESFPLTVTSAQKNPTAFYLCASSIGAGGNTEAFFGQGTRLTVV.

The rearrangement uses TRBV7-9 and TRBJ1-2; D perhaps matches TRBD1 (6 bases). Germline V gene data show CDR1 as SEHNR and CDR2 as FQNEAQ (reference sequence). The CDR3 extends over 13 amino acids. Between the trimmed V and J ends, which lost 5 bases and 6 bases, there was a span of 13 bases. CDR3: CASSTRDKDGYTF. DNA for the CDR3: TGTGCCAGCAGCACCCGGGACAAGGATGGCTACACCTTC.

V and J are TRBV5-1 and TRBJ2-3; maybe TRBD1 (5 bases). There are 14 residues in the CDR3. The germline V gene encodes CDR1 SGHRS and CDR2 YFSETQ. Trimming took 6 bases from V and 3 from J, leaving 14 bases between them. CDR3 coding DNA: TGCGCCAGCAACCAGGGTTTTAGTACAGATACGCAGTATTTT. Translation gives CASNQGFSTDTQYF. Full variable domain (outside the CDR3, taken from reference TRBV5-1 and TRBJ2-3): KAGVTQTPRYLIKTRGQQVTLSCSPISGHRSVSWYQQTPGQGLQFLFEYFSETQRNKGNFPGRFSGRQFSNSRSEMNVSTLELGDSALYLCASNQGFSTDTQYFGPGTRLTVL.